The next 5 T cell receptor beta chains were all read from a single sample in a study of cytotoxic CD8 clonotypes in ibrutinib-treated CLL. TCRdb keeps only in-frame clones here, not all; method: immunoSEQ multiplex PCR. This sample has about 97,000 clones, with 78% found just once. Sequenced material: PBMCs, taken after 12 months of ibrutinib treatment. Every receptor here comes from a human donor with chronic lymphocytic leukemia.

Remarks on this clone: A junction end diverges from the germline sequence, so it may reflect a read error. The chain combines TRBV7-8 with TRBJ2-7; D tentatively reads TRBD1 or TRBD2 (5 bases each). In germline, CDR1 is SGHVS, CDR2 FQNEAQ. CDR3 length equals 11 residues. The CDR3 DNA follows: TGTGCCAGCAGCGACGAGGGGCCGGTGGACTTC. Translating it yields CASSDEGPVDF.

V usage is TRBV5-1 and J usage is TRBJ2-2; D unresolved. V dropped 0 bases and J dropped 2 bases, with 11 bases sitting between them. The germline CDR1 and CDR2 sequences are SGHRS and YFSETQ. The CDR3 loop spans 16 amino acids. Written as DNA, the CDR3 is TGCGCCAGCAGCTTGGGACACCTGCCTAACACCGGGGAGCTGTTTTTT. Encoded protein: CASSLGHLPNTGELFF. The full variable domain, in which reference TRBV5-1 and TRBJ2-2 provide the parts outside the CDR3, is KAGVTQTPRYLIKTRGQQVTLSCSPISGHRSVSWYQQTPGQGLQFLFEYFSETQRNKGNFPGRFSGRQFSNSRSEMNVSTLELGDSALYLCASSLGHLPNTGELFFGEGSRLTVL.

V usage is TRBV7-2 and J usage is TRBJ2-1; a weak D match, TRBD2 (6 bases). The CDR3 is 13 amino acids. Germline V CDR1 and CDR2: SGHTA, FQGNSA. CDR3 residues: CVSKEGSYNEQFF. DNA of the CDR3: TGTGTTAGCAAGGAGGGATCCTACAATGAGCAGTTCTTC.

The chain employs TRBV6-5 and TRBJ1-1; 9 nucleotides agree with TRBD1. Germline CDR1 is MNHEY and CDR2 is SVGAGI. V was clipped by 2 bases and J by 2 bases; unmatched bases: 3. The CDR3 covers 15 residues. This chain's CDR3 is CASSYEGQGNTEAFF. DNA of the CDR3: TGTGCCAGCAGTTACGAGGGACAGGGCAACACTGAAGCTTTCTTT.

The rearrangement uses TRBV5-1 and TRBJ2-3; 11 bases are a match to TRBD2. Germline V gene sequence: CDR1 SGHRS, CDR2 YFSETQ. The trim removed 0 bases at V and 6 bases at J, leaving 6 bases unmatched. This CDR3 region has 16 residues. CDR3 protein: CASSLETSGVGDTQYF. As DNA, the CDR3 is TGCGCCAGCAGCTTGGAGACTAGCGGGGTTGGGGATACGCAGTATTTT.